One sample yielded the 30 T cell receptor beta chains listed below, sequenced in a study of OX40 agonist ivuxolimab in advanced cancers. Repertoires were generated with immunoSEQ multiplex PCR, while TCRdb's copy carries only in-frame clones and drops some. Of over 30,000 clones in the sample, 82% were seen once. Sequenced material: CD4+ or CD8+ T cells sorted from blood, taken in a trial of the OX40 agonist ivuxolimab. The receptors stem from an adult with an advanced solid tumor such as melanoma, head and neck, liver or kidney cancer.

J is TRBJ2-1 and V is TRBV10-3, with 9 bases fitting TRBD2. This CDR3 has 15 amino acids. The germline CDR1 and CDR2 sequences are ENHRY and SYGVKD. J lost 10 bases, V lost 5 bases, and 12 bases had no gene match. CDR3 sequence reads: CAISLLAGSLREQFF. CDR3 in DNA: TGTGCCATCAGTCTACTAGCGGGCTCCCTCCGGGAGCAGTTCTTC.

This clone has just one count. CDR3: CASSPGGSYNEQFF. The DNA of the CDR3 is TGTGCCAGCAGCCCGGGGGGCTCCTACAATGAGCAGTTCTTC. This sequence joins TRBV9 and TRBJ2-1; TRBD2 matches at 7 bases. Germline V gene lookup returns CDR1 SGDLS and CDR2 YYNGEE. V lost 4 bases, J lost 0 bases, and 1 base stayed unmatched. This CDR3 region has 14 residues.

The rearrangement uses TRBV4-1 and TRBJ1-1, with TRBD1 identical over 10 bases. The V gene's germline CDR1 is MGHRA and CDR2 YSYEKL. CDR3 size: 16 residues. V lost 2 bases, J lost 2 bases, and 5 bases stayed unmatched. CDR3 sequence (DNA): TGCGCCAGCAGCCAAACCCGACAGGGGGCTAACACTGAAGCTTTCTTT. This encodes CASSQTRQGANTEAFF.

This rearrangement joins TRBV4-1 to TRBJ1-4, with 9 bases aligning to TRBD1. Germline assignment: CDR1 MGHRA and CDR2 YSYEKL. The trim removed 0 bases at V and 7 bases at J, leaving 6 bases unmatched. The CDR3 loop spans 16 amino acids. The CDR3 nucleotides read TGCGCCAGCAGCCAAGACACCGGGACAGGGACTGAAAAACTGTTTTTT. Translating gives CASSQDTGTGTEKLFF.

This chain uses TRBV19 with TRBJ1-3, with D perhaps matching TRBD1 (5 bases). Trimming removed 6 bases at V and 0 bases at J, with 12 bases between. CDR1 is LNHDA and CDR2 is SQIVND in the germline V gene (reference sequence). This CDR3 is built from 15 residues. CDR3 protein: CASRSPTDSGNTIYF. CDR3 sequence (DNA): TGTGCCAGTAGATCCCCGACAGACTCTGGAAACACCATATATTTT. Full variable domain (missing parts from reference TRBV19 and TRBJ1-3): DGGITQSPKYLFRKEGQNVTLSCEQNLNHDAMYWYRQDPGQGLRLIYYSQIVNDFQKGDIAEGYSVSREKKESFPLTVTSAQKNPTAFYLCASRSPTDSGNTIYFGEGSWLTVV.

The rearrangement links TRBV14 to TRBJ1-2; no firm D call. V lost 0 bases and J lost 3, with 8 bases in between. CDR1 SGHDN and CDR2 FVKESK come from the germline V gene. The CDR3 is made up of 14 amino acids. The CDR3 is CASSQEGSYYGYTF. The CDR3 coding sequence is TGTGCCAGCAGCCAAGAGGGCAGCTACTATGGCTACACCTTC.

CDR3 region: CASSAGGETQYF. The DNA for the CDR3 is TGTGCCAGCTCGGCGGGCGGGGAGACCCAGTACTTC. V usage is TRBV28 and J usage is TRBJ2-5, with D possibly matching TRBD2 (5 bases). V lost 8 bases to trimming and J lost 5 bases, with 12 bases between them. Germline V lookup: CDR1 MDHEN, CDR2 SYDVKM. The CDR3 contains 12 residues.

This clone was counted a single time. The gene calls are TRBV6-1 and TRBJ2-1; D possibly corresponds to TRBD1 (6 bases). CDR3 size: 13 residues. CDR1 is MNHNS and CDR2 is SASEGT in the germline V gene. V was trimmed by 10 bases and J by 5 bases, leaving 15 bases between them. The DNA for the CDR3 is TGTGCCACCTCGACAGGAGTAAACAATGAGCAGTTCTTC. It is translated as CATSTGVNNEQFF.

This clone was seen a single time. The genes are TRBV4-1 and TRBJ1-4; D unresolved. Germline-derived CDR1 and CDR2 are MGHRA and YSYEKL. The V gene lost 1 base and the J gene lost 5 bases, with 5 bases spanning the gap. This CDR3 has 13 amino acids. In nucleotides, the CDR3 is TGCGCCAGCAGCCAAGGCAGGAATGAAAAACTGTTTTTT. Its translation is CASSQGRNEKLFF.

The chain has TRBV5-1 and TRBJ2-7, with D tentatively TRBD2 (5 bases). The V end was cut by 0 bases, the J end by 6 bases, with 10 bases between. Germline values: CDR1 SGHRS, CDR2 YFSETQ. This CDR3 region has 13 residues. CDR3 DNA sequence: TGCGCCAGCAGCTTGGGCGGGTCGGGCGAGCAGTACTTC. Its protein product is CASSLGGSGEQYF. The full variable domain, in which reference TRBV5-1 and TRBJ2-7 provide the parts outside the CDR3, is KAGVTQTPRYLIKTRGQQVTLSCSPISGHRSVSWYQQTPGQGLQFLFEYFSETQRNKGNFPGRFSGRQFSNSRSEMNVSTLELGDSALYLCASSLGGSGEQYFGPGTRLTVT.

The rearrangement uses TRBV5-4 and TRBJ1-1; D unclear. The CDR3 totals 13 residues. V was clipped by 0 bases and J by 2 bases, with 5 bases between them. CDR1 and CDR2 from the germline V gene are SGHNT and YYREEE (reference sequence). The CDR3 region is CASSLAVNTEAFF. DNA of the CDR3: TGTGCCAGCAGCTTGGCAGTAAACACTGAAGCTTTCTTT.

The genes are TRBV6-5 and TRBJ1-2, with a tentative D call TRBD1 (5 bases). CDR1 MNHEY and CDR2 SVGAGI come from the germline V gene. Trimming took off 4 bases at V and 7 bases at J, with 13 bases between the two ends. The CDR3 consists of 13 residues. CDR3 nucleotides: TGTGCCAGCAGTTCTAGGGGCGCAGCTGGCTACACCTTC. It is translated as CASSSRGAAGYTF.

The rearrangement links TRBV7-8 to TRBJ2-7, with 8 bases that match TRBD1. This CDR3 spans 13 amino acids. From germline, CDR1 is SGHVS and CDR2 FQNEAQ. With 5 bases clipped from V and 1 base from J, the junction kept 1 base outside the gene matches. The CDR3 reads CASSQGASYEQYF. The CDR3 region has the DNA TGTGCCAGCAGCCAGGGGGCGTCCTACGAGCAGTACTTC.

The chain couples TRBV27 to TRBJ2-7; the D gene is possibly TRBD1 (6 bases). Germline V CDR1 and CDR2: MNHEY, SMNVEV (reference sequence). V lost 3 bases and J 3 bases, leaving 9 bases between the germline ends. The CDR3 is 13 residues long. The CDR3 region is CASSFGQYYEQYF. In DNA form, the CDR3 reads TGTGCCAGCAGTTTTGGACAGTACTACGAGCAGTACTTC.

The chain has TRBV11-2 and TRBJ2-1; 9 nucleotides line up with TRBD2. In germline, CDR1 is SGHAT, CDR2 FQNNGV. V shed 2 bases, J shed 0 bases, and the junction held 5 bases outside the gene matches. The CDR3 is 17 amino acids. Here the CDR3 reads CASSLWDSGGSYNEQFF. In DNA form, the CDR3 reads TGTGCCAGCAGCTTATGGGATAGCGGGGGCTCCTACAATGAGCAGTTCTTC.

This clone has only a few counts. The rearrangement uses TRBV7-3 and TRBJ2-2; D may be TRBD1 (6 bases). With 5 bases removed from V and 1 base from J, the gap between germline ends came to 11 bases. Germline CDR1 and CDR2: SGHTA and FQGTGA. There are 15 residues in the CDR3. The CDR3 DNA reads as TGTGCCAGCAGCGCCGGGACACAGAACACCGGGGAGCTGTTTTTT. Residues: CASSAGTQNTGELFF.

The J gene is TRBJ2-3, the V gene TRBV15, with D perhaps TRBD2 (5 bases). The CDR3 has 16 amino acids. Germline CDR1 is LNHNV and CDR2 is YYDKDF (reference sequence). V was cut by 1 base and J by 2 bases, with 13 bases left in between. The DNA for the CDR3 is TGTGCCACCAGCAGAGTTCACGGGGAGTACACAGATACGCAGTATTTT. This encodes CATSRVHGEYTDTQYF.

The rearrangement uses TRBV7-3 and TRBJ2-1; maybe TRBD2 (5 bases). Trimming took 0 bases from V and 0 from J, leaving 6 bases between them. Germline V gene lookup returns CDR1 SGHTA and CDR2 FQGTGA. The CDR3 is 15 residues long. In DNA, the CDR3 is TGTGCCAGCAGCTTAACTACTAGCTCCTACAATGAGCAGTTCTTC. Translated, it gives CASSLTTSSYNEQFF.

The chain combines TRBV28 with TRBJ2-7, with 8 bases identical to TRBD1. Germline CDR1 reads MDHEN; CDR2 reads SYDVKM. This CDR3 is 15 amino acids long. J was trimmed by 1 base and V by 10 bases; bases with no gene match: 12. The CDR3 sequence is CATKGGTGESYEQYF. The CDR3, as DNA: TGTGCCACAAAGGGCGGGACAGGTGAATCCTACGAGCAGTACTTC. The variable domain in full, completed from reference TRBV28 and TRBJ2-7, reads DVKVTQSSRYLVKRTGEKVFLECVQDMDHENMFWYRQDPGLGLRLIYFSYDVKMKEKGDIPEGYSVSREKKERFSLILESASTNQTSMYLCATKGGTGESYEQYFGPGTRLTVT.

V and J are TRBV5-4 and TRBJ2-1; 7 nucleotides line up with TRBD2. This CDR3 has 15 residues. Germline V CDR1 and CDR2: SGHNT, YYREEE (reference sequence). Unmatched junction bases numbered 8, after V lost 4 bases and J lost 4 bases. CDR3 loop: CASSTAGTGYNEQFF. In DNA, the CDR3 is TGTGCCAGCAGCACAGCGGGAACGGGTTACAATGAGCAGTTCTTC.

The V and J genes are TRBV11-2 and TRBJ2-3, with TRBD1 identical over 12 bases. Germline V gene sequence: CDR1 SGHAT, CDR2 FQNNGV. Trimming removed 1 base from V and 6 bases from J; junction bases left unmatched: 11. The CDR3 runs 18 residues. For the CDR3, the DNA is TGTGCCAGCAGCTTAGGGGAGGGACAGGGGGCCCCGGTCGATACGCAGTATTTT. The encoded protein is CASSLGEGQGAPVDTQYF.

The genes are TRBV10-2 and TRBJ2-1; 8 nucleotides match TRBD2. CDR1 and CDR2 (germline): WSHSY, SAAADI. V dropped 10 bases and J dropped 9; count of bases not matched to a gene: 8. The CDR3 runs to 12 residues. CDR3: CATSAGAVEQFF. The CDR3 DNA reads TGCGCCACCTCAGCGGGAGCCGTTGAGCAGTTCTTC.

The genes are TRBV30 and TRBJ2-3; D is ambiguous. With 1 base removed from V and 0 bases from J, the gap between germline ends came to 5 bases. From germline, CDR1 is GTSNPN and CDR2 SVGIG (reference sequence). The CDR3 extends over 13 amino acids. This CDR3 reads CAWSDSSTDTQYF. The CDR3 DNA is TGTGCCTGGAGTGACTCCAGCACAGATACGCAGTATTTT.

The chain links TRBV29-1 to TRBJ2-7; 7 nucleotides match TRBD1. Per the germline V gene, CDR1 is SQVTM and CDR2 is ANQGSEA. Trimming cost V 5 bases and J 3 bases; bases outside gene matches: 7. The length of the CDR3 is 13 residues. The CDR3 spells CSVQTGSVYEQYF. The CDR3 DNA reads as TGCAGCGTTCAGACAGGGTCGGTCTACGAGCAGTACTTC.

This chain connects TRBV27 to TRBJ1-5; D is possibly TRBD1 (6 bases). The CDR3 covers 13 residues. Germline values: CDR1 MNHEY, CDR2 SMNVEV (reference sequence). Trimming left V 2 bases short and J 4 bases short, with 6 bases between. CDR3 in amino acids: CASSLQGNQPQHF. CDR3 DNA: TGTGCCAGCAGTTTACAGGGGAATCAGCCCCAGCATTTT.

This chain links TRBV29-1 with TRBJ2-5, with 7 bases that match TRBD1. V lost 6 bases, J lost 5 bases, and 12 bases stayed unmatched. CDR1 and CDR2 from the germline V gene are SQVTM and ANQGSEA. The CDR3 extends over 14 amino acids. The CDR3 DNA sequence: TGCAGCGTCGCGCACATGAGGGGGCGGGAGACCCAGTACTTC. Translating it yields CSVAHMRGRETQYF.

The chain couples TRBV29-1 to TRBJ1-1; D possibly corresponds to TRBD1 (5 bases). CDR1 and CDR2 (germline): SQVTM, ANQGSEA. CDR3 length: 11 residues. The ends were cut back, 3 bases at V and 4 bases at J, with 6 bases in the middle. DNA of the CDR3: TGCAGCGTTGATGGGGCCACTGAAGCTTTCTTT. It is translated as CSVDGATEAFF.

A note on this clone: Its ends do not fully match the called genes, so a read error is possible. V is TRBV29-1 and J is TRBJ1-1; tentative D call: TRBD1 (6 bases). This CDR3 comprises 14 residues. Germline lookup yields CDR1 SQVTM and CDR2 ANQGSEA. The CDR3 region has the DNA TGCAGCGTCCCCCCGTGGACAGAAAACACTGAAACTTTCTTT. Translating it yields CSVPPWTENTETFF.

J is TRBJ2-1 and V is TRBV7-6; 10 positions match TRBD2. V gave up 5 bases and J gave up 2 bases; unmatched junction bases: 3. This CDR3 has 15 residues. The V gene's germline CDR1 is SGHVS and CDR2 FNYEAQ. The CDR3 loop is CASSRAGGAYNEQFF. DNA of the CDR3: TGTGCCAGCAGCCGAGCGGGGGGGGCCTACAATGAGCAGTTCTTC. Full variable domain (missing parts from reference TRBV7-6 and TRBJ2-1): GAGVSQSPRYKVTKRGQDVALRCDPISGHVSLYWYRQALGQGPEFLTYFNYEAQQDKSGLPNDRFSAERPEGSISTLTIQRTEQRDSAMYRCASSRAGGAYNEQFFGPGTRLTVL.

The chain uses TRBV10-1 and TRBJ1-2, with D maybe TRBD1 (5 bases). The ends were cut back, 2 bases at V and 4 bases at J, with 11 bases in the middle. The CDR3 contains 14 residues. Looked up from germline, CDR1 is WNHNN and CDR2 is SYGVQD (reference sequence). DNA for the CDR3: TGCGCCAGCAGTGAGGGGACCGGGATCTATGGCTACACCTTC. Amino acid sequence: CASSEGTGIYGYTF.